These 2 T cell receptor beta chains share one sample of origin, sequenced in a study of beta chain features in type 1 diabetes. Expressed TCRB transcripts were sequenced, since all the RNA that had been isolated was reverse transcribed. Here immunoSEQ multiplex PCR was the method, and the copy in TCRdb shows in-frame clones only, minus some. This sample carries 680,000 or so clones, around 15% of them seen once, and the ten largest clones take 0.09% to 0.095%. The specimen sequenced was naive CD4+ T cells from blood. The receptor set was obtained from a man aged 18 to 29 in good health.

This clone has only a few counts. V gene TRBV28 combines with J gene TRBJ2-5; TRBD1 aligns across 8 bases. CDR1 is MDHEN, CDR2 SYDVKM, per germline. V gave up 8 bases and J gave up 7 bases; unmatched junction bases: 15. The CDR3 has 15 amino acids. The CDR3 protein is CASSVGGQGSVTQYF. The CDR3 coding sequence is TGTGCCAGCTCCGTTGGAGGACAGGGAAGTGTGACCCAGTACTTC. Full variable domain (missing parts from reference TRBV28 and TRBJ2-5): DVKVTQSSRYLVKRTGEKVFLECVQDMDHENMFWYRQDPGLGLRLIYFSYDVKMKEKGDIPEGYSVSREKKERFSLILESASTNQTSMYLCASSVGGQGSVTQYFGPGTRLLVL.

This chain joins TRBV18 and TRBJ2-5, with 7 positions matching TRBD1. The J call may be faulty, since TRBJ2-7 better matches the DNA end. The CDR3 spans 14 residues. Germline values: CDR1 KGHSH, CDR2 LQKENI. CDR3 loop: CASSSDRAANEQYF. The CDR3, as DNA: TGTGCCAGCTCATCTGACAGGGCTGCCAACGAGCAGTACTTC.